The table lists the clone carrying this T cell receptor beta chain with a count of one. Measured with immunoSEQ multiplex PCR; TCRdb has only the in-frame clones, and not every one. Among about 300,000 clones listed, approximately 89% were seen once. Trimming removed 4 bases at V and 8 bases at J, with 16 bases between. The CDR3 has 14 residues. CDR1 is SGHNT, CDR2 YYREEE, per germline (reference sequence). This sample stems from a study of blood T cell repertoires in COVID-19. While infection was still active, Seattle patients were enrolled and then followed longitudinally. The sample was peripheral blood. The sequence was collected from a woman aged 30 to 39 with COVID-19, enrolled during active disease. The genes are TRBV5-4 and TRBJ2-1; the D gene is possibly TRBD1 (6 bases). CDR3 sequence reads: CASSQYRVKDEQFF. DNA for the CDR3: TGTGCCAGCAGCCAGTACAGGGTAAAGGATGAGCAGTTCTTC.